The next 23 T cell receptor beta chains were all read from a single sample in a study of T-cell memory formation after mild COVID-19. TCRdb fed the 5' RACE reads into MiXCR, producing one record per CDR3 protein. The table includes 200,000 to 300,000 distinct CDR3 sequences, 16% detected once. Input material: PBMCs or a T cell subset sorted from them (not recorded which). The receptors come from a man aged 18 to 29 who had mild COVID-19 (a few samples of this study predate the infection). Cell type and time point are not known.

The chain recombines TRBV7-9 with TRBJ1-6; a weak D match, TRBD1 (6 bases). The CDR3 consists of 14 residues. CDR1 is SEHNR and CDR2 is FQNEAQ in the germline V gene (reference sequence). The V gene lost 10 bases and the J gene lost 9 bases, with 19 bases spanning the gap. CDR3 protein: CATDRGVMGSPLHF. DNA of the CDR3: TGTGCCACCGATAGGGGGGTGATGGGTTCACCCCTCCACTTT.

Ten or more counts support this clonotype. This chain uses TRBV7-3 with TRBJ2-1; a possible D gene is TRBD2 (6 bases). Germline V gene sequence: CDR1 SGHTA, CDR2 FQGTGA. The CDR3 runs 15 residues. Trimming removed 6 bases from V and 10 bases from J, with 22 bases in between. The CDR3 region has the DNA TGTGCCAGCAGTCACATTGGGGGTTTGAGCGGGGAGCAGTTCTTC. Translating gives CASSHIGGLSGEQFF.

The chain employs TRBV5-1 and TRBJ2-2; D is ambiguous. The V and J ends lost 5 bases and 0 bases respectively, with 8 bases between them. Germline CDR1 and CDR2: SGHRS and YFSETQ. The CDR3 spans 14 residues. In DNA, the CDR3 is TGCGCCAGCAGGTCTCCCGCGAACACCGGGGAGCTGTTTTTT. This gives the protein CASRSPANTGELFF.

This clonotype was observed a handful of times. The rearrangement links TRBV20-1 to TRBJ2-2; D is possibly TRBD2 (6 bases). V was trimmed by 6 bases and J by 3 bases, leaving 20 bases between them. The CDR3 has 16 amino acids. The germline gives CDR1 DFQATT, CDR2 SNEGSKA (reference sequence). CDR3 sequence (DNA): TGCAGTGCACATAACGATGGGGGGACCGACACCGGGGAGCTGTTTTTT. Its translation: CSAHNDGGTDTGELFF.

This chain connects TRBV7-3 to TRBJ2-1; TRBD2 aligns across 12 bases. The junction had 12 bases not matched to a gene; V was cut back by 5 bases and J by 7 bases. Germline V gene lookup returns CDR1 SGHTA and CDR2 FQGTGA. The CDR3 is 17 residues long. Here the CDR3 DNA reads TGTGCCAGCAGCCCTGCCGCCCTAGCGGGGGGGCGTAATGAGCAGTTCTTC. Its protein is CASSPAALAGGRNEQFF.

The V and J genes are TRBV28 and TRBJ1-4; TRBD1 might be the D (5 bases). V was shortened by 6 bases and J by 5 bases, with 16 bases between the two germline ends. In germline, CDR1 is MDHEN, CDR2 SYDVKM. CDR3 length: 15 amino acids. CDR3 in amino acids: CASRGYGGMNEKLFF. DNA for the CDR3: TGTGCCAGCAGGGGGTACGGGGGGATGAATGAAAAACTGTTTTTT.

The V and J genes are TRBV15 and TRBJ1-2; TRBD1 matches at 7 bases. V gave up 5 bases and J gave up 5 bases; unmatched junction bases: 2. The CDR3 runs to 12 residues. CDR1 and CDR2 (germline): LNHNV, YYDKDF (reference sequence). The CDR3 loop reads CATSQQGYGYTF. CDR3 sequence (DNA): TGTGCCACCAGCCAACAGGGGTATGGCTACACCTTC.

This clonotype was detected only a few times. V usage is TRBV4-2 and J usage is TRBJ2-2; 11 nucleotides agree with TRBD2. The germline gives CDR1 LGHNA, CDR2 YNFKEQ. The V gene end was trimmed by 3 bases and the J gene end by 5 bases; junction bases not matched to a gene: 8. The CDR3 consists of 17 residues. In DNA form, the CDR3 reads TGTGCCAGCAGCCAGATTAGCGGGGGGGCCGAGACCGGGGAGCTGTTTTTT. Protein: CASSQISGGAETGELFF.

The sample holds a few counts of this clonotype. J is TRBJ2-2 and V is TRBV29-1; D possibly corresponds to TRBD1 (5 bases). Between the trimmed V and J ends, which lost 5 bases and 4 bases, there was a span of 14 bases. Per the germline V gene, CDR1 is SQVTM and CDR2 is ANQGSEA. The CDR3 is made up of 14 amino acids. CDR3 sequence reads: CSVYRSQLTGELFF. The CDR3 nucleotides read TGCAGCGTTTACAGGTCCCAACTCACCGGGGAGCTGTTTTTT.

The chain uses TRBV6-1 and TRBJ1-1; D gene ambiguous. Germline CDR1 and CDR2: MNHNS and SASEGT. Trimming pared 2 bases from V and 0 bases from J, leaving 7 bases between. The CDR3 runs 14 residues. CDR3 in amino acids: CASSEFNMNTEAFF. The CDR3, as DNA: TGTGCCAGCAGTGAATTTAACATGAACACTGAAGCTTTCTTT.

The CDR3 DNA reads TGTGCCAGCAGTTGGACGGGGGGAGCCTACAATGAGCAGTTCTTC. It translates to CASSWTGGAYNEQFF. The chain has TRBV6-2 or TRBV6-3 and TRBJ2-1; 7 bases align to TRBD2. V lost 4 bases to trimming and J lost 2 bases; unmatched junction nucleotides: 5. The germline V gene encodes CDR1 MNHEY and CDR2 SVGEGT. The CDR3 length is 15 residues.

This clonotype has more than one count but fewer than ten. The chain recombines TRBV20-1 with TRBJ2-2; D call uncertain. Per the germline V gene, CDR1 is DFQATT and CDR2 is SNEGSKA (reference sequence). There are 11 residues in the CDR3. V lost 1 base, J lost 6 bases, and 3 bases lay in between. The CDR3 loop is CSARAAGELFF. The CDR3 DNA sequence: TGCAGTGCTAGAGCCGCCGGGGAGCTGTTTTTT.

This chain joins TRBV7-6 and TRBJ2-5; TRBD1 might be the D (5 bases). V was trimmed by 6 bases and J by 5 bases, leaving 13 bases between them. There are 13 residues in the CDR3. CDR1 and CDR2 from the germline V gene are SGHVS and FNYEAQ. In DNA form, the CDR3 reads TGTGCCAGCAGTTCAAGGGGTGGGGAGACCCAGTACTTC. As protein: CASSSRGGETQYF.

This sequence joins TRBV7-9 and TRBJ2-1; TRBD1 might be the D (6 bases). Trimming removed 6 bases from V and 8 bases from J, with 20 bases in between. The CDR3 is made up of 15 amino acids. In germline, CDR1 is SEHNR, CDR2 FQNEAQ (reference sequence). In nucleotides, the CDR3 is TGTGCCAGCAGGCCACCGACAGGAAGACAGGATGAGCAGTTCTTC. This sequence encodes CASRPPTGRQDEQFF.

The V call is TRBV5-1, the J call TRBJ1-4, with D possibly TRBD1 on 5 matching bases. The CDR3 totals 19 residues. Trimming shortened V by 2 bases and J by 3 bases, and 23 bases separated the two germline ends. CDR1 is SGHRS and CDR2 is YFSETQ in the germline V gene. CDR3 region: CASSFLGRESIQSNEKLFF. CDR3 in DNA: TGCGCCAGCAGCTTCCTCGGCAGGGAATCGATTCAGTCTAATGAAAAACTGTTTTTT.

The chain employs TRBV4-2 and TRBJ1-2; D is unresolved. The CDR3 length is 15 residues. Trimming took off 5 bases at V and 0 bases at J, with 13 bases between the two ends. CDR1 LGHNA and CDR2 YNFKEQ come from the germline V gene. The CDR3 here is CASSEGRFSNYGYTF. The DNA for the CDR3 is TGTGCCAGCAGCGAAGGACGGTTCTCTAACTATGGCTACACCTTC.

This clonotype was counted only a few times. The chain is built from TRBV6-1 and TRBJ2-3; no clear D. CDR1 and CDR2 from the germline V gene are MNHNS and SASEGT. Trimming shortened V by 1 base and J by 7 bases, and 3 bases separated the two germline ends. The CDR3 runs 11 residues. CDR3 sequence: CASSEGNTQYF. The CDR3 nucleotides are TGTGCCAGCAGTGAAGGGAATACGCAGTATTTT.

This clonotype was counted between two and nine times. The chain has TRBV7-6 and TRBJ2-7, with TRBD1 identical over 8 bases. The J segment lost 5 bases and the V segment lost 5 bases, leaving 11 bases of the junction unmatched. The CDR3 is 15 amino acids. Germline CDR1 reads SGHVS; CDR2 reads FNYEAQ. For the CDR3, the DNA is TGTGCCAGCAGCCCTAGTCCGGACAGGGTCCACGAGCAGTACTTC. Translated, it gives CASSPSPDRVHEQYF.

The chain recombines TRBV7-9 with TRBJ2-4; TRBD2 aligns across 11 bases. The V gene's germline CDR1 is SEHNR and CDR2 FQNEAQ (reference sequence). CDR3 length equals 15 residues. V lost 5 bases, J lost 5 bases, and 5 bases stayed unmatched. The CDR3 bases are TGTGCCAGCAGCCGCATGGGACTAGCGGAAAACATTCAGTACTTC. It codes for CASSRMGLAENIQYF.

This clonotype was found a few times. V is TRBV5-4 and J is TRBJ2-7, with TRBD2 matching over 13 bases. The CDR3 consists of 15 residues. Germline loops: CDR1 SGHNT, CDR2 YYREEE (reference sequence). J gave up 2 bases and V 4 bases, and 3 bases lay outside the gene matches. The CDR3, as DNA: TGTGCCAGCAGCGTTGGACTAGCGGGGGCCTACGAGCAGTACTTC. It codes for CASSVGLAGAYEQYF.

The chain links TRBV6-2 or TRBV6-3 to TRBJ1-2; D gene ambiguous. Germline CDR1 is MNHEY and CDR2 is SVGEGT. Trimming removed 10 bases at V and 8 bases at J, with 17 bases between. This CDR3 has 12 residues. The CDR3 protein is CAILSQPAGYTF. The CDR3 DNA sequence: TGTGCCATCTTAAGCCAACCGGCGGGCTACACCTTC.

The chain uses TRBV4-1 and TRBJ2-2, with 14 positions matching TRBD2. Germline V gene lookup returns CDR1 MGHRA and CDR2 YSYEKL. V trimming: 5 bases; J trimming: 5 bases; junction bases outside the gene matches: 4. This CDR3 is built from 16 residues. The CDR3 loop reads CASSRLAGGTTGELFF. DNA for the CDR3: TGCGCCAGCAGCAGACTAGCGGGGGGGACAACCGGGGAGCTGTTTTTT.

In its sample, this clonotype was seen a few times. The chain employs TRBV18 and TRBJ1-4, with D possibly matching TRBD1 (6 bases). V was shortened by 6 bases and J by 6 bases, with 14 bases between the two germline ends. The germline CDR1 and CDR2 sequences are KGHSH and LQKENI. The CDR3 loop spans 14 amino acids. The CDR3 sequence is CASSGWAGDEKLFF. The CDR3 DNA sequence: TGTGCCAGCTCCGGATGGGCAGGGGATGAAAAACTGTTTTTT.